This T cell receptor beta chain was sequenced in a study of OX40 agonist ivuxolimab in advanced cancers. In the study overall: All patients had ivuxolimab intravenously every 2 weeks at 0.01 to 10 mg/kg.

The method was immunoSEQ multiplex PCR; TCRdb's version includes in-frame clones alone and lacks a portion of them. The data show about 64,000 clones, about 88% seen once. The receptor's source is an adult with an advanced solid tumor such as melanoma, head and neck, liver or kidney cancer. The input for sequencing was CD4+ or CD8+ T cells sorted from blood, taken in a trial of the OX40 agonist ivuxolimab.

The CDR3 loop reads CASSLGRTGVADTQYF. In nucleotides, the CDR3 is TGTGCCAGCAGCTTAGGACGGACAGGGGTAGCAGATACGCAGTATTTT. This chain links TRBV7-9 with TRBJ2-3; 9 bases map to TRBD1. This CDR3 is 16 amino acids long. The V and J ends lost 1 base and 4 bases, in that order; junction bases with no gene match: 6. Germline lookup yields CDR1 SEHNR and CDR2 FQNEAQ (reference sequence).